This TCR beta chain is drawn from a study of cytotoxic CD8 clonotypes in ibrutinib-treated CLL. Background on the study: In all, around 10 patients were relapsed/refractory, some 14 were treatment-naive and roughly 18 were IGHV unmutated. When averaged across all of the samples, the counts came to some 250,000 productive templates and 85,000 to 95,000 productive rearrangements. Points from the study as a whole: At baseline, clonality was higher than in age-matched healthy donors and correlated with CD8+ counts. Rare overall, public clonotypes shrank or held steady under therapy.

CDR1 and CDR2 (germline): SEHNR, FQNEAQ (reference sequence). The ends lost 4 bases at V and 6 bases at J; junction bases unmatched: 2. The CDR3 length is 14 residues. With respect to this clone: The antigen remains unidentified.

The protocol was immunoSEQ multiplex PCR, while the TCRdb copy is restricted to in-frame clones and leaves out a portion. The sample records some 200,000 clones, over 55% being singletons. The sample was PBMCs, taken after 24 months of ibrutinib treatment. The origin of this receptor is a human donor with chronic lymphocytic leukemia. The V gene is TRBV7-9, the J gene TRBJ2-1; 11 bases fit TRBD2. The CDR3 spells CASSSSGRSNEQFF. As DNA, the CDR3 is TGTGCCAGCAGCTCTAGCGGGAGGAGCAATGAGCAGTTCTTC.